Below are 26 T cell receptor beta chains sequenced from a single sample in a study of cytomegalovirus exposure and HLA in healthy donors. Amplification used 60 Vbeta primers and 13 Jbeta primers. The assay was immunoSEQ multiplex PCR, and TCRdb's table has in-frame clones only and misses some. The table shows about 170,000 clones, with 80% occurring only once. Input material: PBMCs. The receptors here all came from a man younger than 40 in good health and CMV-seropositive.

V usage is TRBV11-2 and J usage is TRBJ2-3, with D hard to call. The CDR3 totals 13 residues. CDR1 SGHAT and CDR2 FQNNGV come from the germline V gene. Trimming stripped 5 bases from V and 5 bases from J, with 11 bases between. The CDR3 protein is CASSPQLRDTQYF. CDR3 nucleotides: TGTGCCAGCAGCCCGCAACTAAGAGATACGCAGTATTTT.

V gene TRBV5-6 combines with J gene TRBJ2-3, with TRBD1 matching over 7 bases. J gave up 6 bases and V 0 bases, and 16 bases lay outside the gene matches. The length of the CDR3 is 18 residues. CDR1 is SGHDT and CDR2 is YYEEEE in the germline V gene. The CDR3 region has the DNA TGTGCCAGCAGCTTGGTCTCCACCGACAGGGTAATGGGCGATACGCAGTATTTT. It codes for CASSLVSTDRVMGDTQYF.

J is TRBJ2-2 and V is TRBV14, with a weak D call TRBD1 (6 bases). Trimming took 4 bases from V and 0 from J, leaving 12 bases between them. Germline V gene lookup returns CDR1 SGHDN and CDR2 FVKESK. CDR3 size: 16 residues. CDR3 in DNA: TGTGCCAGCAGCCCCCGGGACAAAACGAACACCGGGGAGCTGTTTTTT. Translation: CASSPRDKTNTGELFF.

This chain connects TRBV19 to TRBJ1-5; D call uncertain. Trimming took off 4 bases at V and 0 bases at J, with 4 bases between the two ends. Germline loops: CDR1 LNHDA, CDR2 SQIVND (reference sequence). This CDR3 region has 13 residues. Here the CDR3 DNA reads TGTGCCAGTAGTACGGGTAGCAATCAGCCCCAGCATTTT. Protein: CASSTGSNQPQHF.

This clone was detected once. V is TRBV7-9 and J is TRBJ1-1, with 9 bases fitting TRBD1. Germline CDR1 and CDR2: SEHNR and FQNEAQ (reference sequence). Trimming at V came to 5 bases and at J to 0 bases, leaving 10 bases not matched to a gene. The CDR3 consists of 17 residues. This CDR3 is CASSPPPGQGLNTEAFF. The CDR3 DNA is TGTGCCAGCAGCCCACCCCCGGGACAGGGATTGAACACTGAAGCTTTCTTT.

The chain recombines TRBV2 with TRBJ2-3; 7 nucleotides align to TRBD2. V shed 6 bases, J shed 3 bases, and the junction held 9 bases outside the gene matches. The CDR3 is 15 residues long. Germline CDR1 SNHLY, CDR2 FYNNEI. This CDR3 reads CASSRGGSGTDTQYF. DNA of the CDR3: TGTGCCAGCAGCAGAGGCGGGAGTGGAACAGATACGCAGTATTTT.

The V and J genes are TRBV4-1 and TRBJ2-3; D is unresolved. Trimming shortened V by 5 bases and J by 0 bases, and 12 bases separated the two germline ends. CDR3 length: 15 amino acids. CDR1 is MGHRA, CDR2 YSYEKL, per germline. The CDR3 sequence is CASSLFQTSTDTQYF. The CDR3 DNA reads TGCGCCAGCAGCTTATTCCAGACTAGCACAGATACGCAGTATTTT.

With regard to this clone: At one of its ends the junction is not consistent with the germline gene, which may arise from a read error. V usage is TRBV12-5 and J usage is TRBJ1-2; D call uncertain. Looked up from germline, CDR1 is LGHNT and CDR2 is FRNRAP. CDR3 length: 13 residues. CDR3 DNA sequence: TGTGCTAGTGGTTTGGTGCGCGGGAGCCCCTCTCACTTC. Protein product: CASGLVRGSPSHF. Looking up the rest from reference TRBV12-5 and TRBJ1-2 gives the full variable domain: DARVTQTPRHKVTEMGQEVTMRCQPILGHNTVFWYRQTMMQGLELLAYFRNRAPLDDSGMPKDRFSAEMPDATLATLKIQPSEPRDSAVYFCASGLVRGSPSHFGSGTRLTVV.

The chain combines TRBV10-2 with TRBJ2-1; TRBD1 aligns across 9 bases. Germline trimming cut 6 bases from V and 2 bases from J; bases unmatched to any gene: 5. CDR3 length: 15 amino acids. Germline V lookup: CDR1 WSHSY, CDR2 SAAADI. The CDR3: CASSPGTGTYNEQFF. Written as DNA, the CDR3 is TGCGCCAGCAGCCCCGGGACAGGGACCTACAATGAGCAGTTCTTC.

The rearrangement links TRBV7-2 to TRBJ2-2, with D possibly being TRBD2 (6 bases). Per the germline V gene, CDR1 is SGHTA and CDR2 is FQGNSA. The CDR3 is made up of 17 amino acids. Trimming left V 5 bases short and J 2 bases short, with 18 bases between. DNA of the CDR3: TGTGCCAGCAGCCCCAGCGCGGGGCAGGGTAACACCGGGGAGCTGTTTTTT. Translating gives CASSPSAGQGNTGELFF.

V usage is TRBV6-5 and J usage is TRBJ2-2; D is possibly TRBD2 (6 bases). V was pared by 2 bases and J by 0 bases, with 10 bases between. CDR3 length equals 16 residues. Germline V gene lookup returns CDR1 MNHEY and CDR2 SVGAGI. CDR3 coding DNA: TGTGCCAGCAGTTACGGGCGGGGACCGAACACCGGGGAGCTGTTTTTT. It yields the protein CASSYGRGPNTGELFF.

CDR3 DNA: TGTGCCAGCAGTTTCCAACTAGCGGGACCGGATACGCAGTATTTT. It is translated as CASSFQLAGPDTQYF. The J gene is TRBJ2-3, the V gene TRBV27; TRBD2 agrees at 10 bases. V lost 3 bases, J lost 6 bases, and 6 bases stayed unmatched. From germline, CDR1 is MNHEY and CDR2 SMNVEV (reference sequence). The CDR3 is 15 amino acids.

The chain links TRBV10-3 to TRBJ2-7; D gene uncertain. This CDR3 is 15 amino acids long. Trimming removed 9 bases from V and 2 bases from J, with 20 bases in between. Germline lookup yields CDR1 ENHRY and CDR2 SYGVKD. The CDR3 coding sequence is TGTGCCATAAACCCCAAGCCGGGTACGACCTACGAGCAGTACTTC. Translation gives CAINPKPGTTYEQYF.

The rearrangement uses TRBV12-2 and TRBJ2-3; whether TRBD2, the table's D call, matches the DNA was not checked. TRBV12-2 is a pseudogene locus. The CDR3 has 17 residues. The chain's CDR3 is CASRSPPAGVGTDTQYF. CDR3 DNA sequence: TGTGCAAGTCGCTCTCCCCCCGCGGGGGTAGGCACAGATACGCAGTATTTT.

The rearrangement uses TRBV6-6 and TRBJ2-7; D is possibly TRBD1 (6 bases). CDR3 size: 14 residues. Trimming removed 1 base from V and 3 bases from J, with 10 bases in between. Germline V gives CDR1 MNHNY, CDR2 SVGAGI (reference sequence). The CDR3 DNA sequence: TGTGCCAGCAGTTACTACGGACAGTACTACGAGCAGTACTTC. Residues: CASSYYGQYYEQYF.

The rearrangement uses TRBV7-2 and TRBJ1-2; 9 nucleotides match TRBD1. V lost 6 bases to trimming and J lost 7 bases; unmatched junction nucleotides: 12. This CDR3 is built from 15 residues. Germline values: CDR1 SGHTA, CDR2 FQGNSA. The CDR3 coding sequence is TGTGCCAGCAGAAATACCGGGACAGGGCTCTTTGGCTACACCTTC. Translated: CASRNTGTGLFGYTF.

The rearrangement uses TRBV4-1 and TRBJ1-1; tentatively, D is TRBD1 (6 bases). The CDR3 has 18 residues. CDR1 is MGHRA and CDR2 is YSYEKL in the germline V gene. V was trimmed by 3 bases and J by 4 bases, leaving 24 bases between them. The CDR3 DNA reads TGCGCCAGCAGCCACGTGACAGGTCGGGGAATTGGAGGCACTGAAGCTTTCTTT. It specifies CASSHVTGRGIGGTEAFF.

This sequence joins TRBV27 and TRBJ2-5; D is possibly TRBD1 (5 bases). V was clipped by 2 bases and J by 3 bases, with 13 bases between them. The CDR3 runs to 15 residues. The germline CDR1 and CDR2 sequences are MNHEY and SMNVEV (reference sequence). CDR3 sequence reads: CASSLLWGREETQYF. For the CDR3, the DNA is TGTGCCAGCAGTTTACTGTGGGGCCGGGAAGAGACCCAGTACTTC.

In DNA form, the CDR3 reads TGTGCCAGCAGCTTAGCCCAGGGGGCGTTCTACGAGCAGTACTTC. Translated, it gives CASSLAQGAFYEQYF. The J gene is TRBJ2-7, the V gene TRBV7-2; TRBD1 agrees at 8 bases. This CDR3 has 15 amino acids. Losses at the gene ends were 0 bases for V and 3 bases for J; bases not matched to a gene: 4. Germline loops: CDR1 SGHTA, CDR2 FQGNSA.

This clone was observed a single time. This chain connects TRBV7-2 to TRBJ2-7; possible D gene TRBD2, 6 bases. Germline assignment: CDR1 SGHTA and CDR2 FQGNSA. The CDR3 is 14 residues long. Trimming left V 4 bases short and J 3 bases short, with 13 bases between. The CDR3 region has the DNA TGTGCCAGCAGCTCATATGGGGGAGGCTACGAGCAGTACTTC. Encoded protein: CASSSYGGGYEQYF.

J is TRBJ1-2 and V is TRBV4-1; 7 nucleotides line up with TRBD1. Losses at the gene ends were 4 bases for V and 4 bases for J; bases not matched to a gene: 6. Germline V gives CDR1 MGHRA, CDR2 YSYEKL. This CDR3 has 14 amino acids. This chain's CDR3 is CASSPTGKIYGYTF. CDR3 DNA: TGCGCCAGCAGCCCGACAGGGAAAATCTATGGCTACACCTTC.

This chain joins TRBV14 and TRBJ2-5, with 12 bases aligning to TRBD2. The germline CDR1 and CDR2 sequences are SGHDN and FVKESK. The CDR3 totals 16 residues. Trimming removed 4 bases from V and 5 bases from J; junction bases left unmatched: 8. The CDR3 protein is CASSPSGRARLETQYF. CDR3 nucleotide sequence: TGTGCCAGCAGCCCTAGCGGGAGGGCTCGGCTTGAGACCCAGTACTTC.

V and J are TRBV9 and TRBJ1-2, with D unclear. Germline CDR1 and CDR2: SGDLS and YYNGEE. The CDR3 runs to 13 residues. The V end lost 0 bases, the J end lost 4 bases, and 7 bases lay between the germline ends. Here the CDR3 DNA reads TGTGCCAGCAGCGTAGCGTCCGGCTATGGCTACACCTTC. Protein product: CASSVASGYGYTF.

This clone showed up just once. The gene calls are TRBV14 and TRBJ1-6; tentative D call: TRBD1 (5 bases). In germline, CDR1 is SGHDN, CDR2 FVKESK. This CDR3 has 16 amino acids. Trimming cost V 2 bases and J 14 bases, with 22 bases left between them. In DNA, the CDR3 is TGTGCCAGCAGCCAACTTGACGGAGGGGCTGCGGGGGCCCTCCACTTT. Residues: CASSQLDGGAAGALHF.

Of note for this clone: Germline and junction disagree at one end, which may indicate a read error. V gene TRBV7-2 combines with J gene TRBJ1-4, with D possibly being TRBD1 (5 bases). CDR1 SGHTA and CDR2 FQGNSA come from the germline V gene. The CDR3 runs 12 residues. DNA for the CDR3: TGTGCCAGCAGCTTAGCGGAGGGGTCTCCTATCTTT. Protein product: CASSLAEGSPIF.

The J gene is TRBJ1-1, the V gene TRBV19; TRBD1 is a possible D gene (6 bases). V dropped 6 bases and J dropped 5 bases, with 25 bases sitting between them. The length of the CDR3 is 17 residues. Germline V CDR1 and CDR2: LNHDA, SQIVND (reference sequence). In nucleotides, the CDR3 is TGTGCCAGTAGCCCTCAAGGGTCAGTCGGGGGGCGGACTGAAGCTTTCTTT. Protein product: CASSPQGSVGGRTEAFF.